The TCR beta chain under discussion was sequenced for a study of blood T cells in healthy people across ages. Regarding the study as a whole: Higher diversity, along with more naive CD4+ cells, distinguished long-lived donors from aged donors.

The germline V gene encodes CDR1 KGHDR and CDR2 SFDVKD. This CDR3 has 17 amino acids. V was shortened by 1 base and J by 2 bases, with 16 bases between the two germline ends. The authors ran a second PCR of about 7 to 11 cycles using a sample-barcoded 5' primer and a J-beta primer mix. TCRdb analysed the 5' RACE reads with MiXCR anew, one entry per CDR3 protein. Of 800,000 to 950,000 distinct CDR3 sequences in the sample, about 29% are singletons; the top ten hold around 9.6%. The sample holds many counts of this clonotype. What it binds is not known. These data are also associated with another study on T cells of mothers and their children.

Sequences were obtained from blood. V gene TRBV24-1 combines with J gene TRBJ2-5; D is unresolved. The sequence was collected from a woman aged 35 to 49 in good health. The CDR3 nucleotides read TGTGCCACCAGTGATTTCCGCGACAATTTCCGTCAAGAGACCCAGTACTTC. Translated: CATSDFRDNFRQETQYF.